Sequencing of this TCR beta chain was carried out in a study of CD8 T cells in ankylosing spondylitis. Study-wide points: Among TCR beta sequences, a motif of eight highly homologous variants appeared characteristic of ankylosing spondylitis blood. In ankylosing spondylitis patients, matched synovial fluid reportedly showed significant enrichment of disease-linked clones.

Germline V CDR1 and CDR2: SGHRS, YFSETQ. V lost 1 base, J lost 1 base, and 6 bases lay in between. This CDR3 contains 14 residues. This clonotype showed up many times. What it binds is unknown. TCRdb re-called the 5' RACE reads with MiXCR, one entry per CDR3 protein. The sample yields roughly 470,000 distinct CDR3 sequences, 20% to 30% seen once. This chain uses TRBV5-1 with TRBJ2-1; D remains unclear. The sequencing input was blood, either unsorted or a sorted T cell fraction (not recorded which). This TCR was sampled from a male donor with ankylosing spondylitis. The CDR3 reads CASSLLPSYNEQFF. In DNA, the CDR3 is TGCGCCAGCAGCTTGCTCCCTTCCTACAATGAGCAGTTCTTC.